This T cell receptor beta chain was identified during a study of blood T cell repertoires in COVID-19 (dated by TCRdb to 2020 to 2021). Turning to the overall study: Collaborator samples came from the United States, Italy and Spain and covered acute and convalescent phases of COVID-19. The samples were drawn from two sources: the first 160 participants of the ongoing ImmuneRACE study, and 1,000 to 1,500 subjects contributed by 6 global collaborators. The material from the prospective study consisted of cDNA or gDNA derived from T cells, B-cell-depleted T cells, or PBMCs. Sample metadata almost always included a de-identified subject ID, COVID-19 status, age in years and sex. Where HLA class I and class II types were available, the types were taken from metadata supplied by the sample provider, not from assay-based typing. Deeply sampled blood TCRbeta repertoires from subjects exposed to, actively infected with, or recovered from COVID-19 were included in the dataset. The repertoires were released in a freely available public database intended as a resource for research on the immune response to SARS-CoV-2.

The germline V gene (reference sequence) supplies CDR1 GTSNPN and CDR2 SVGIG. V is reduced by 0 bases and J by 5 bases, leaving a spacing of 10 bases between them. There are 14 amino acids in the CDR3, from cysteine to phenylalanine inclusive. The sequence is cut down to CDR3 DNA, 42 bases in frame from base 1. The immunoSEQ Assay, a bias-controlled multiplex PCR, was used to amplify TCRbeta CDR3 regions from genomic DNA. The paper's data handling went like this. The number of nucleated cells in each sample was estimated from the amplification of reference gene primers within the assay. To quantify the absolute abundance of each unique TCRbeta CDR3 rearrangement, sequence reads were collapsed and filtered. For each sample, productive Simpson clonality was calculated as the square root of Simpson's diversity index over productive rearrangements. In its TCRdb copy, this immuneACCESS table keeps in-frame sequences only and misses some clones. Where compared with another copy, unresolved V genes explain less than half of these, and the others have no known cause. The V and J calls and the clone size are those of that table, but D and trimming were determined from the DNA. This sample holds approximately 210,000 clones; roughly 94% were observed only once. Jointly, the top ten make up roughly 1.2% of the sample.

The collaborating institutions used their own protocols to collect whole blood in K2EDTA tubes. For TCRbeta analysis, collaborator samples were shipped as frozen whole blood, as isolated PBMCs, or as DNA extracted from either sample type. What the research found in general, with its limitations: The quantity of clinical and demographic metadata differed by source and by participant and was supplied without curation.

Of note for this clone: There is no known antigen for this receptor. Per-base quality was not reported, and no clone a single base away is much larger than it.

The receptor comes from a man aged 30 to 45 with acute or convalescent COVID-19. Sequencing was done on a sample of peripheral blood. The chain is made from TRBV30 and TRBJ1-4; the D gene remains uncertain. The base sequence is TGTGCCTGGAGTGTACCCGGCAGGAATGAAAAACTGTTTTTT. This encodes CAWSVPGRNEKLFF.